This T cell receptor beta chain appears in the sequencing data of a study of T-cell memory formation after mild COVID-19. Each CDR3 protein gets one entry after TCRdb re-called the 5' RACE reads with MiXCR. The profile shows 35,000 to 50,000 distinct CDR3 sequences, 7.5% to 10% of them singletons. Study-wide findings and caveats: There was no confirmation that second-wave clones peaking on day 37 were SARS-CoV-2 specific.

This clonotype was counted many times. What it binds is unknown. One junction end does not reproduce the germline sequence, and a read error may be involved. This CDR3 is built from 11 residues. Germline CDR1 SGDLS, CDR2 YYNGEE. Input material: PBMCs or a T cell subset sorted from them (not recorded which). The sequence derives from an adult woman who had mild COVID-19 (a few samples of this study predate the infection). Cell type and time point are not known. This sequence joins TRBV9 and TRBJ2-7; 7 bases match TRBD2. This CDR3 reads CAMILGRGTFF. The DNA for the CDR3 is TGTGCCATGATCCTTGGGCGGGGGACTTTTTTC.